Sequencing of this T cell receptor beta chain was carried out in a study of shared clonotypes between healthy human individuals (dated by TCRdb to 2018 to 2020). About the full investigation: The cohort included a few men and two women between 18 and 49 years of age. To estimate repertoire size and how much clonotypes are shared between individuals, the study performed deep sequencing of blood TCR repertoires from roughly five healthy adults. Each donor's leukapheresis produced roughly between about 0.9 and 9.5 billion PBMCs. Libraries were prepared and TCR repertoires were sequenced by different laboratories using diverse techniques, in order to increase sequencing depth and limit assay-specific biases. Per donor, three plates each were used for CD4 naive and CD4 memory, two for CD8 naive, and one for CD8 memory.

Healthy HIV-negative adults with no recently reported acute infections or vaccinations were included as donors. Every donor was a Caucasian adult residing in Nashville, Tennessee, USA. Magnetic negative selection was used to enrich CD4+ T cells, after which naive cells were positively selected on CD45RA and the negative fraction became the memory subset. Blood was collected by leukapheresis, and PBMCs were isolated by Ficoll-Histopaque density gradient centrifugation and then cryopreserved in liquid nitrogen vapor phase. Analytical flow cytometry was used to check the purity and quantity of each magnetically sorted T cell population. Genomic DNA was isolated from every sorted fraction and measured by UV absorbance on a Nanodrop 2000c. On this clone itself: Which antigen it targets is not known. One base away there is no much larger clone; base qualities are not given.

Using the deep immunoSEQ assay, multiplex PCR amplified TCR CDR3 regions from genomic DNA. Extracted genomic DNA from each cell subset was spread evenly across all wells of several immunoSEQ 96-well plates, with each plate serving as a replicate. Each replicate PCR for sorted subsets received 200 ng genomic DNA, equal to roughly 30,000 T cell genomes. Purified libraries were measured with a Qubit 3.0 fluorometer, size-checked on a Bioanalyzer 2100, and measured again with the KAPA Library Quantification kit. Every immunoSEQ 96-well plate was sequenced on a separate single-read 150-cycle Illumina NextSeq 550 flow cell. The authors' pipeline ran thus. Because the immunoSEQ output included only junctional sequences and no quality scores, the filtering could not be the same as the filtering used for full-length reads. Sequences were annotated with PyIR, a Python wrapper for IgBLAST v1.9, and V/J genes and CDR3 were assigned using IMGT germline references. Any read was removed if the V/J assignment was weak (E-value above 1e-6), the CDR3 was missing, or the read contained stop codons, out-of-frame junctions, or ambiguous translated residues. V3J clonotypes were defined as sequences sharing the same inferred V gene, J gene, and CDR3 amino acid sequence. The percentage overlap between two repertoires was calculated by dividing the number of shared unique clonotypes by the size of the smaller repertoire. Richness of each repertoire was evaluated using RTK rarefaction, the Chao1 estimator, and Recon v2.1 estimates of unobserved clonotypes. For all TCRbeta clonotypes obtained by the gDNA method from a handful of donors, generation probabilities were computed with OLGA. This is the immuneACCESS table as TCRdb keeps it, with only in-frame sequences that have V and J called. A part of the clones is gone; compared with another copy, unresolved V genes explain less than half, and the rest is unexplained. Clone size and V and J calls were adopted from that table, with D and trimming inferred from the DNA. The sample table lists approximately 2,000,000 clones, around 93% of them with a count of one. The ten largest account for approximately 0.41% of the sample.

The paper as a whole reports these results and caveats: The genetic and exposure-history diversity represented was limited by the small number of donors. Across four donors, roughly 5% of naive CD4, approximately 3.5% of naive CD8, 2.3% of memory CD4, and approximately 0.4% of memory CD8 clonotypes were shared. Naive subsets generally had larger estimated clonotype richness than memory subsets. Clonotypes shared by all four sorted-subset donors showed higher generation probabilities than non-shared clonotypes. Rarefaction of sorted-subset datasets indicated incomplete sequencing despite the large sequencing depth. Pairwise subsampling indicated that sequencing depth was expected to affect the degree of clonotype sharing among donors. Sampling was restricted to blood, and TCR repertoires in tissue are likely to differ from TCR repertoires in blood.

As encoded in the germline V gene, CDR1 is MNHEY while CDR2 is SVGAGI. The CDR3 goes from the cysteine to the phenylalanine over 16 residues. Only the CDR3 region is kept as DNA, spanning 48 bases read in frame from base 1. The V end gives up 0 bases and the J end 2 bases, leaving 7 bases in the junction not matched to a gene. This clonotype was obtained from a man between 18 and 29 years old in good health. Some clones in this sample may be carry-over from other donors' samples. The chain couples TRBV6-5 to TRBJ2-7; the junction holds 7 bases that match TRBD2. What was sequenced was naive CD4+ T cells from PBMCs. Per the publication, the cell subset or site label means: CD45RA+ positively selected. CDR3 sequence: CASSYSTGGLTYEQYF. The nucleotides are TGTGCCAGCAGTTACTCCACGGGAGGCCTAACCTACGAGCAGTACTTC.